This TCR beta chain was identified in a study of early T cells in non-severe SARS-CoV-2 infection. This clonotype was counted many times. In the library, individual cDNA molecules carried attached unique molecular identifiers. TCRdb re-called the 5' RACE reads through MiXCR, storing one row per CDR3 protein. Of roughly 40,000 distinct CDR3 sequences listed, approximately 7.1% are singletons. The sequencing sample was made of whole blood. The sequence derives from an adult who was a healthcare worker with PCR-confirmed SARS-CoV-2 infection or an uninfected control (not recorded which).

The DNA of the CDR3 is TGCGCCAGCAGCCAAGACGGGGGTGAAGGAAACACCATATATTTT. This codes for CASSQDGGEGNTIYF. The chain carries TRBV4-3 and TRBJ1-3, with a weak D call TRBD1 (5 bases). V was clipped by 0 bases and J by 4 bases, with 10 bases between them. The CDR3 contains 15 residues. Germline-derived CDR1 and CDR2 are LGHNA and YSLEER.